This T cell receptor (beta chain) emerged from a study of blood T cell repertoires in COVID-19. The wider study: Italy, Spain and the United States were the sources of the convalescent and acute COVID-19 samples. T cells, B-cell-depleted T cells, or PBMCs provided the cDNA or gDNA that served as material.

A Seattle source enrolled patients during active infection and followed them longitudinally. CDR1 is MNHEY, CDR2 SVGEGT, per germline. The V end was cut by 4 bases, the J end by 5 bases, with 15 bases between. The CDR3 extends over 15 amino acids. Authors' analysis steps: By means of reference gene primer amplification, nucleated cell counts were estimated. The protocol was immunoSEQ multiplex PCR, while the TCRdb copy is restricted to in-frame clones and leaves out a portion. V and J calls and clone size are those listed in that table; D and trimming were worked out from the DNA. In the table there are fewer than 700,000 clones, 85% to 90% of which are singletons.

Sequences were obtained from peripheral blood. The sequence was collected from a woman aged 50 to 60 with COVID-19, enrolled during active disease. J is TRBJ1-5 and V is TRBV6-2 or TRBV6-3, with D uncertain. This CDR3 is CASSFSLGTHQPQHF. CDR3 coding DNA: TGTGCCAGCAGTTTCAGCCTAGGAACCCATCAGCCCCAGCATTTT.